This is a list of T cell receptor beta chains from one sample in a study of cytomegalovirus exposure and HLA in healthy donors. This table comes from immunoSEQ multiplex PCR, and its TCRdb copy is limited to in-frame clones, with some not included. The sample has 75,000 to 95,000 clones; over 75% are singletons. Sequenced sample: PBMCs. Receptors originate from a human donor in good health. CDR3s leave out the opening cysteine and the closing phenylalanine or tryptophan. Not all rows give a size; the values are once, few, many and, for expanded clones, a class.

cdr3_aa j_call v_call clone_size
AGSRDRDEQY TRBJ2-7 TRBV2 -
ASSFGGASTDTQY TRBJ2-3 TRBV27 -
ASSIQGGTDTQY TRBJ2-3 TRBV7-2 -
AWSGTGIYSNQPQH TRBJ1-5 TRBV30 -
ASRQGAVQPQH TRBJ1-5 TRBV6-1 -
ASKNRDGYT TRBJ1-2 TRBV25-1 -
ASSHRDRPYEQY TRBJ2-7 TRBV27 -
ASSSRTGARGSPLH TRBJ1-6 TRBV19 few
ASSVGGTEDSEAF TRBJ1-1 TRBV9 -
ASSQDSSGGTYKQY TRBJ2-7 TRBV4-2 -
ASSYQGTQLF TRBJ1-4 TRBV6-5 few
ATSGTGVLQINYGYT TRBJ1-2 TRBV30 -
ASSQAGGLADTQY TRBJ2-3 TRBV19 -
ASSTRQGSSYNEQF TRBJ2-1 TRBV4-1 -
ASRLRDRGLEGAF TRBJ1-1 TRBV12-2 -
ASSQDSGGQPTEAF TRBJ1-1 TRBV4-3 few
AITGNYGYT TRBJ1-2 TRBV10-3 -
ASSPRGAGESSYEQY TRBJ2-7 TRBV7-2 -
ASSFPATNEKLF TRBJ1-4 TRBV7-9 -
ASSLSGGRYEQY TRBJ2-7 TRBV28 -
ASSLTGELF TRBJ2-2 TRBV13 -
ASSDFNAGATEQY TRBJ2-7 TRBV6-1 few
ATSRTAGLGDTQY TRBJ2-3 TRBV15 -
ASTPPGGNNEQF TRBJ2-1 TRBV7-8 -
ASSQLSAGELF TRBJ2-2 TRBV4-3 few
AISDPDRAAGGYT TRBJ1-2 TRBV10-3 -
ASSLASGMNTEAF TRBJ1-1 TRBV5-1 once
ASTAPSSGSSYNSPLH TRBJ1-6 TRBV2 -
ASRWGTEGNTEAF TRBJ1-1 TRBV19 -
ASSAGQGTNYGYT TRBJ1-2 TRBV6-4 -
ASSLGLTNQPQH TRBJ1-5 TRBV4-1 -
ASSPQGSGNTIY TRBJ1-3 TRBV18 -
ASSKGDRDNQPQH TRBJ1-5 TRBV19 -
ASSPSSGGGNEQF TRBJ2-1 TRBV5-1 -
ASSPAGTGVGETQY TRBJ2-5 TRBV5-1 -
ASSQTTGACEQY TRBJ2-7 TRBV14 -
ASSLVQSSYNEQF TRBJ2-1 TRBV5-1 -
ASSSDREQF TRBJ2-1 TRBV18 -
ASSLGSAGGFETQY TRBJ2-5 TRBV5-1 -
ASSTMGGDGKTQY TRBJ2-5 TRBV11-2 -
SVGRDYLGYT TRBJ1-2 TRBV29-1 -
ASSLAHSLNEKLF TRBJ1-4 TRBV7-6 -
ASSAGQGHGYT TRBJ1-2 TRBV5-1 -
ASSRRAGDVYEQY TRBJ2-7 TRBV7-6 -
ASSYNPEAEAF TRBJ1-1 TRBV6-5 -
ASSLTHGGGDEQY TRBJ2-7 TRBV7-6 -
AWSVQVTLA TRBJ1-2 TRBV30 -
ASSLGGTVNTEAF TRBJ1-1 TRBV5-1 -
AIRSGQLSEAF TRBJ1-1 TRBV10-3 -
ASSERTSGLNEQF TRBJ2-1 TRBV6-1 -
ASKETGASYEQY TRBJ2-7 TRBV6-5 -
ASSPGQGGSYEQY TRBJ2-7 TRBV5-1 -
ASSLGPGELF TRBJ2-2 TRBV13 once